This T cell receptor (beta chain) was retrieved from a study of blood T cell repertoires in COVID-19. Across the whole study: PBMCs, B-cell-depleted T cells, or T cells provided the cDNA or gDNA that made up the material.

As originally analysed: By means of reference gene primer amplification, nucleated cell counts were estimated. Profiling relied on immunoSEQ multiplex PCR, and the TCRdb table lists in-frame clones only, not all of them. Clone size and the V and J calls come from that table; the DNA yielded D and trimming. The sample includes 200,000 to 250,000 clones, roughly 80% seen only once; the top ten take 1.3%. The CDR3 sequence is 15 residues long. J was trimmed by 0 bases and V by 2 bases; bases with no gene match: 2. Germline loops: CDR1 MDHEN, CDR2 SYDVKM. Participant ages covered about 18 to 100 years across 25 or so US areas.

Sequencing input: PBMCs or T cells enriched from blood (not recorded which). The V and J genes are TRBV28 and TRBJ1-2, with 8 nucleotides matching TRBD1. This clonotype was sampled from a woman aged 40 to 49 with acute COVID-19. Here the CDR3 DNA reads TGTGCCAGCAGTTTAACAGGGGGTACTAACTATGGCTACACCTTC. Amino acids: CASSLTGGTNYGYTF.